One and the same sample provided the 5 T cell receptor beta chains below, sequenced in a study of cytomegalovirus exposure and HLA in healthy donors. With 60 Vbeta and 13 Jbeta primers, the PCR was carried out. Data came from immunoSEQ multiplex PCR; TCRdb stores just in-frame clones and leaves some out. This sample has fewer than 200,000 clones; around 78% occur once, and the top ten carry about 0.8%. Sequences were obtained from PBMCs. The receptors come from a female donor in good health and CMV-seronegative.

Remarks on this clone: At one end, the junction sequence differs from germline, possibly due to a read error. The V and J genes are TRBV19 and TRBJ2-7; D call uncertain. The germline V gene has CDR1 LNHDA and CDR2 SQIVND (reference sequence). The CDR3 has 11 residues. CDR3 region: CASSWSTVEPF. The DNA of the CDR3 is TGTGCCAGTAGTTGGAGTACCGTCGAGCCCTTC.

The V and J genes are TRBV5-1 and TRBJ2-5, with D possibly matching TRBD1 (6 bases). Deletions cut 0 bases from V and 3 bases from J, with 12 bases between. Looked up from germline, CDR1 is SGHRS and CDR2 is YFSETQ. The CDR3 has 15 residues. The CDR3 DNA reads TGCGCCAGCAGCTTGGCCGGTTACAGGGAAGAGACCCAGTACTTC. Protein: CASSLAGYREETQYF.

This clone turned up a few times. This sequence joins TRBV28 and TRBJ1-3; maybe TRBD1 (5 bases). Germline CDR1 reads MDHEN; CDR2 reads SYDVKM. V lost 7 bases to trimming and J lost 7 bases, with 14 bases between them. There are 13 residues in the CDR3. The CDR3 bases are TGTGCCAGCACGTCACCCCGGGGGAACACCATATATTTT. This codes for CASTSPRGNTIYF.

The chain recombines TRBV28 with TRBJ1-2, with 10 bases identical to TRBD1. With V trimmed by 5 bases and J by 4 bases, 19 bases remained unmatched. Germline V CDR1 and CDR2: MDHEN, SYDVKM. The CDR3 sequence is 19 residues long. CDR3 DNA sequence: TGTGCCAGCAGTACTGAGGGAATGGACAGGGGGTTCTCGAGCTATGGCTACACCTTC. It encodes CASSTEGMDRGFSSYGYTF.

The chain combines TRBV9 with TRBJ2-7, with TRBD2 matching 10 bases. The CDR3 consists of 16 residues. V shed 1 base, J shed 0 bases, and the junction held 4 bases outside the gene matches. Looked up from germline, CDR1 is SGDLS and CDR2 is YYNGEE. The CDR3 bases are TGTGCCAGCAGCGTATCCCCTAGCGGGAGCTCCTACGAGCAGTACTTC. Protein product: CASSVSPSGSSYEQYF.